A single sample gave rise to the 10 T cell receptor beta chains below, sequenced in a study of cytomegalovirus exposure and HLA in healthy donors. Both 60 Vbeta primers and 13 Jbeta primers went into the PCR. The method was immunoSEQ multiplex PCR; TCRdb's version includes in-frame clones alone and lacks a portion of them. Altogether around 110,000 clones are present, 70% to 80% being singletons, with the ten largest covering around 1.7%. The specimen sequenced was PBMCs. The receptors were sampled from a woman aged 18-30 years in good health and CMV-seronegative.

The chain is built from TRBV6-5 and TRBJ1-1; D gene unclear. The CDR3 extends over 14 amino acids. Germline lookup yields CDR1 MNHEY and CDR2 SVGAGI. The V and J ends lost 5 bases and 1 base respectively, with 11 bases between them. The CDR3 sequence: CASSRSGRNTEAFF. For the CDR3, the DNA is TGTGCCAGCAGTCGCTCCGGGAGGAACACTGAAGCTTTCTTT.

The chain carries TRBV11-1 and TRBJ1-1; D not certain. Germline lookup yields CDR1 SGHAT and CDR2 FQDESV (reference sequence). Trimming shortened V by 5 bases and J by 2 bases, and 12 bases separated the two germline ends. There are 14 residues in the CDR3. The CDR3 DNA sequence: TGTGCCAGCAGCCCCCCGGGAGCTAACACTGAAGCTTTCTTT. This encodes CASSPPGANTEAFF.

V and J are TRBV2 and TRBJ2-3, with D possibly matching TRBD2 (5 bases). Looked up from germline, CDR1 is SNHLY and CDR2 is FYNNEI. The CDR3 totals 12 residues. V lost 8 bases, J lost 4 bases, and 10 bases lay in between. The CDR3 protein is CASELVPDTQYF. The CDR3 coding sequence is TGTGCCAGCGAACTAGTCCCAGATACGCAGTATTTT.

In DNA form, the CDR3 reads TGTGCCAGCAGTTTCTTAAATCAGCCCCAGCATTTT. It translates to CASSFLNQPQHF. V is TRBV27 and J is TRBJ1-5; D uncertain. Trimming removed 3 bases from V and 4 bases from J, with 4 bases in between. Germline CDR1 and CDR2: MNHEY and SMNVEV (reference sequence). The CDR3 has 12 amino acids.

The V call is TRBV15, the J call TRBJ2-7; a possible D gene is TRBD1 (6 bases). This CDR3 has 15 amino acids. Germline V gene lookup returns CDR1 LNHNV and CDR2 YYDKDF (reference sequence). Trimming removed 4 bases from V and 4 bases from J, with 17 bases in between. CDR3 DNA sequence: TGTGCCACCAGCAAACCAGACAGGACCCCGTACGAGCAGTACTTC. This gives the protein CATSKPDRTPYEQYF.

J is TRBJ1-2 and V is TRBV2, with D perhaps TRBD1 (6 bases). Germline values: CDR1 SNHLY, CDR2 FYNNEI. Trimming pared 3 bases from V and 4 bases from J, leaving 12 bases between. The CDR3 totals 14 residues. For the CDR3, the DNA is TGTGCCAGCAGTGATGAGACAGGTGTCTATGGCTACACCTTC. Its translation is CASSDETGVYGYTF. Full variable domain (missing parts from reference TRBV2 and TRBJ1-2): EPEVTQTPSHQVTQMGQEVILRCVPISNHLYFYWYRQILGQKVEFLVSFYNNEISEKSEIFDDQFSVERPDGSNFTLKIRSTKLEDSAMYFCASSDETGVYGYTFGSGTRLTVV.

This clone is a singleton in its sample. The chain carries TRBV29-1 and TRBJ2-3; TRBD2 matches 10 bases. The V gene's germline CDR1 is SQVTM and CDR2 ANQGSEA. V trimming: 1 base; J trimming: 7 bases; junction bases outside the gene matches: 5. The CDR3 has 14 amino acids. The CDR3 sequence: CSVEGSGGSNTQYF. CDR3 nucleotides: TGCAGCGTTGAAGGTAGCGGGGGGTCGAATACGCAGTATTTT.

The CDR3 region is CASTRTGGASGELFF. The CDR3 nucleotides are TGTGCCAGCACCCGGACAGGGGGCGCCTCCGGGGAGCTGTTTTTT. This chain uses TRBV6-4 with TRBJ2-2; 11 bases align to TRBD1. CDR1 is MRHNA, CDR2 SNTAGT, per germline. J was trimmed by 6 bases and V by 7 bases; bases with no gene match: 7. The CDR3 contains 15 residues.

This clone was seen once. The gene calls are TRBV4-1 and TRBJ2-5, with TRBD1 as a possible D gene (5 bases). V was cut by 3 bases and J by 5 bases, with 10 bases left in between. Germline V gene data show CDR1 as MGHRA and CDR2 as YSYEKL. This CDR3 region has 13 residues. The CDR3 DNA is TGCGCCAGCAGCCAGTGGGGCGGCGAGACCCAGTACTTC. Encoded protein: CASSQWGGETQYF.

Comments on this clone: Other DNA sequences in this sample translate to the same CDR3. The chain couples TRBV19 to TRBJ1-1; no clear D gene. In germline, CDR1 is LNHDA, CDR2 SQIVND (reference sequence). V lost 3 bases, J lost 0 bases, and 8 bases lay in between. The CDR3 contains 14 residues. As DNA, the CDR3 is TGTGCCAGTAGTATTGTCGGGGTGAACACTGAAGCTTTCTTT. This encodes CASSIVGVNTEAFF.